The present entry profiles one T cell receptor beta chain with its context. Its antigen is undetermined. Germline V gene lookup returns CDR1 SGDLS and CDR2 YYNGEE. There are 13 residues in the CDR3. Trimming stripped 3 bases from V and 6 bases from J, with 11 bases between. Generated by immunoSEQ multiplex PCR, the TCRdb table keeps only in-frame clones and is missing some. The data show some 120,000 clones, about 90% seen once. This entry belongs to a study of T cell responses to AZD1222 COVID-19 vaccine. Study results and limitations: Scientists sampled the repertoires only once the peak T cell response had passed. In a largely white British group with more females than males, clonal diversity was possibly underestimated. Close to half of spike-specific TCRs reportedly recognize unmutated variant regions. Elevations in Spike-specific TCR breadth and depth followed administration of two AZD1222 doses.

The chain has TRBV9 and TRBJ2-3; D is possibly TRBD1 or TRBD2 (5 bases each). The receptor was isolated from an adult who received the AZD1222 COVID-19 vaccine. Sequenced material: peripheral blood, taken 28 days after the second AZD1222 dose. DNA for the CDR3: TGTGCCAGCAGCGACGGGACGGAGGATACGCAGTATTTT. It translates to CASSDGTEDTQYF.